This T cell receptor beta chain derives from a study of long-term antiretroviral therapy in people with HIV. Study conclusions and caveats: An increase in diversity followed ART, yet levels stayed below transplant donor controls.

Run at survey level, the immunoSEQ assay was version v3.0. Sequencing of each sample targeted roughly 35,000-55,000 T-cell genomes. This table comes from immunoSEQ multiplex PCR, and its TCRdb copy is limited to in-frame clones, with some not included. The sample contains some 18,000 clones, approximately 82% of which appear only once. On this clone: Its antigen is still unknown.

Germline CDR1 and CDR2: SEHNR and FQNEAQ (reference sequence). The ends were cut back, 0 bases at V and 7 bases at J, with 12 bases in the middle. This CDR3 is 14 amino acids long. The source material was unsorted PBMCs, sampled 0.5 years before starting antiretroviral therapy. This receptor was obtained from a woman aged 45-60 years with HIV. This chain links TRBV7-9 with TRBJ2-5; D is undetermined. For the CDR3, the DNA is TGTGCCAGCAGCTTAGCACCTTCGGAAGGGACCCAGTACTTC. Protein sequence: CASSLAPSEGTQYF. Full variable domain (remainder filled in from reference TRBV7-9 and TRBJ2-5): DTGVSQNPRHKITKRGQNVTFRCDPISEHNRLYWYRQTLGQGPEFLTYFQNEAQLEKSRLLSDRFSAERPKGSFSTLEIQRTEQGDSAMYLCASSLAPSEGTQYFGPGTRLLVL.